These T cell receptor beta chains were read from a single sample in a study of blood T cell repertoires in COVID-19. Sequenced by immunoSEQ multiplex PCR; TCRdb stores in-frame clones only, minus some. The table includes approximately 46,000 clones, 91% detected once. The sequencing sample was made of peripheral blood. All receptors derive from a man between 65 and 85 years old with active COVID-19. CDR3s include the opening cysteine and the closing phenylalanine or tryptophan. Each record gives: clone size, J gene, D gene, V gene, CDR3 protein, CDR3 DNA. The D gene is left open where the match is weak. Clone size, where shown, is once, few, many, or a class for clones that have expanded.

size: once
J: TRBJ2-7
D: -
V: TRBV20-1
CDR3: CSAAGYEQYF
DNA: TGCAGTGCTGCAGGGTACGAGCAGTACTTC

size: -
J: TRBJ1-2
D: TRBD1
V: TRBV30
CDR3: CAWSQKTGPEGYTF
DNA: TGTGCCTGGAGCCAGAAGACAGGGCCGGAAGGCTACACCTTC

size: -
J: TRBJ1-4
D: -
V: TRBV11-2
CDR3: CASSLKHKQFGANEKLFF
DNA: TGTGCCAGCAGCTTAAAGCATAAACAGTTCGGGGCTAATGAAAAACTGTTTTTT

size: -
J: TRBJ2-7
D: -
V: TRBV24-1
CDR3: CATSDPGTPYEQYF
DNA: TGTGCCACCAGTGATCCTGGGACACCCTACGAGCAGTACTTC

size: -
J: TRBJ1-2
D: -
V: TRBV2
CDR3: CASSETSDSNYGYTF
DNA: TGTGCCAGCAGTGAAACCTCGGACAGTAACTATGGCTACACCTTC

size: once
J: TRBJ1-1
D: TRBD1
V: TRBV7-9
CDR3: CASSLPGQDNTEAFF
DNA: TGTGCCAGCAGCTTGCCGGGACAGGATAACACTGAAGCTTTCTTT

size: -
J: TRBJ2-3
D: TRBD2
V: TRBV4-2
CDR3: CASSQDGRGGAPSTDTQYF
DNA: TGTGCCAGCAGCCAAGATGGGCGCGGGGGGGCCCCTAGCACAGATACGCAGTATTTT

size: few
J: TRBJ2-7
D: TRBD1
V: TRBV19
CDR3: CANLGQGCEQYF
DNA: TGTGCCAACCTTGGACAGGGATGCGAGCAGTACTTC

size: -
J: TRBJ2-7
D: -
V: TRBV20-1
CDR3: CSANLAAEQYF
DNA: TGCAGTGCAAACCTAGCTGCCGAGCAGTACTTC

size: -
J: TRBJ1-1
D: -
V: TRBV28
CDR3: CASSHGVRTEAFF
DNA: TGTGCCAGCAGCCACGGCGTGAGGACTGAAGCTTTCTTT

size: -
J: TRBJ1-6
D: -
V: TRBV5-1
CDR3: CASSSQGPQNSPLHF
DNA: TGCGCCAGCAGCTCGCAGGGGCCCCAAAATTCACCCCTCCACTTT

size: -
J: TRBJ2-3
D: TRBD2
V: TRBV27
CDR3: CASSLIAGGVTDTQYF
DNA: TGTGCCAGCAGTTTAATAGCGGGGGGGGTCACAGATACGCAGTATTTT

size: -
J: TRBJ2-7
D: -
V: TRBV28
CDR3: CASSLLTNEQYF
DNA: TGTGCCAGCAGTTTATTAACTAACGAGCAGTACTTC

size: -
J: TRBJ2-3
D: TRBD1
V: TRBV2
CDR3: CASSGQGSLTDTQYF
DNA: TGTGCCAGCAGCGGACAGGGGTCTCTGACAGATACGCAGTATTTT

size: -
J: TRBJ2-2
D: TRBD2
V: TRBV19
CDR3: CASSPRLTSGGATGELFF
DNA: TGTGCCAGTAGTCCTCGTCTTACTAGCGGGGGGGCGACCGGGGAGCTGTTTTTT

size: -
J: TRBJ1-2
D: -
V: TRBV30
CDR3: CAWTLGGSYGYTF
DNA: TGTGCCTGGACCCTAGGGGGTAGCTATGGCTACACCTTC

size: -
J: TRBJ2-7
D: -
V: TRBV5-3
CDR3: CARSPPAGPYEQYF
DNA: TGTGCCAGAAGCCCCCCGGCGGGGCCCTACGAGCAGTACTTC

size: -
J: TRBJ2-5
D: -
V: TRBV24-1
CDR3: CATSGTQPQETQYF
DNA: TGTGCCACCAGTGGGACTCAACCGCAAGAGACCCAGTACTTC

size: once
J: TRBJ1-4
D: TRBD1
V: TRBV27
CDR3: CASSRGQGFNEKLFF
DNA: TGTGCCAGCAGTAGGGGACAGGGGTTTAATGAAAAACTGTTTTTT

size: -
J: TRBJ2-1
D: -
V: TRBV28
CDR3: CASSSQSAAYNEQFF
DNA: TGTGCCAGCAGTTCACAAAGCGCGGCCTACAATGAGCAGTTCTTC

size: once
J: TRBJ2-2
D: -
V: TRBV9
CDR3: CASSVSGTDTGELFF
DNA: TGTGCCAGCAGCGTTTCGGGGACTGACACCGGGGAGCTGTTTTTT

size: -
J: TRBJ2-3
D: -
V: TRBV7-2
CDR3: CASSPQSGYTDTQYF
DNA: TGTGCCAGCAGCCCTCAAAGCGGGTACACAGATACGCAGTATTTT

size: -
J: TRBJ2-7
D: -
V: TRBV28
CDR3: CATLTASRGNPYEQYF
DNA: TGTGCCACCCTGACAGCTTCGAGGGGGAACCCTTACGAGCAGTACTTC

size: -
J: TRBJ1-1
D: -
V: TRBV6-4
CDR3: CASRDSDRNTEAFF
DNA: TGTGCCAGCAGGGACAGCGACAGGAACACTGAAGCTTTCTTT

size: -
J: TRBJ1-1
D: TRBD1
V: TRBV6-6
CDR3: CASSGTGRFLGRRMNTEAFF
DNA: TGTGCCAGCAGCGGGACAGGACGATTTTTGGGCCGCAGAATGAACACTGAAGCTTTCTTT

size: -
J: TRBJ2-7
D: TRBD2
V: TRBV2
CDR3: CASSEAIPSGGPYEQYF
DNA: TGTGCCAGCAGTGAAGCCATCCCTAGCGGGGGGCCCTACGAGCAGTACTTC

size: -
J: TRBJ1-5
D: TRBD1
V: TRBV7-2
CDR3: CASSSQGVRQPQHF
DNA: TGTGCCAGCAGCTCCCAGGGGGTTCGGCAGCCCCAGCATTTT

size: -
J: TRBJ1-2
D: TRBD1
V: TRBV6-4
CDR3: CASHSRQGHNYGYTF
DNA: TGTGCCAGCCATAGCCGACAGGGGCATAACTATGGCTACACCTTC

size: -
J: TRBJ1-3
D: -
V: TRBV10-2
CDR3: CASRPNRDSGNTIYF
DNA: TGCGCCAGCAGACCCAACAGGGACTCTGGAAACACCATATATTTT

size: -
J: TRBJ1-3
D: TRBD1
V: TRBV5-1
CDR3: CASSLGGQGPSGNTIYF
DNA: TGCGCCAGCAGCTTGGGGGGACAGGGGCCCTCTGGAAACACCATATATTTT

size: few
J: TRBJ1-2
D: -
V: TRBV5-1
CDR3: CASRGVGAQGYGYTF
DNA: TGCGCCAGCAGGGGTGTAGGGGCGCAGGGCTATGGCTACACCTTC

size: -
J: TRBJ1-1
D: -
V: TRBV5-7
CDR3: CASSLAPGRKPLMNTEAFF
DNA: TGTGCCAGCAGCTTGGCCCCAGGCCGTAAGCCCCTCATGAACACTGAAGCTTTCTTT

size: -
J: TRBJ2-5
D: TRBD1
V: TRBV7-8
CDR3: CASSSKTGERVEETQYF
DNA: TGTGCCAGCAGCTCAAAGACAGGGGAAAGGGTGGAAGAGACCCAGTACTTC

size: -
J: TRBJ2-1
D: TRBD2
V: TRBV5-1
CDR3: CASSFGIGGAGYNEQFF
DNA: TGCGCCAGCAGCTTTGGCATCGGGGGGGCCGGCTACAATGAGCAGTTCTTC

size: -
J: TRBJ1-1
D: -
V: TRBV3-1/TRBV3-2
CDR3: CASSSSGNTEAFF
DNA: TGTGCCAGCAGCTCTTCGGGGAACACTGAAGCTTTCTTT

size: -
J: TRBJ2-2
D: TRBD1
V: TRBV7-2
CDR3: CASSLMGQGNTGELFF
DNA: TGTGCCAGCAGCTTAATGGGACAGGGTAACACCGGGGAGCTGTTTTTT

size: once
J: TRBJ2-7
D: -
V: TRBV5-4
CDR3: CASSPWGLYEQYF
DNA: TGTGCCAGCAGCCCTTGGGGACTTTACGAGCAGTACTTC

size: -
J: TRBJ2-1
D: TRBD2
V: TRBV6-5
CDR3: CASRLGLAGVEQFF
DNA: TGTGCCAGCAGGCTGGGACTAGCGGGGGTTGAGCAGTTCTTC

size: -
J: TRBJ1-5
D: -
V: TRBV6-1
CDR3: CASSEAISEYSNQPQHF
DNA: TGTGCCAGCAGTGAAGCGATTTCGGAGTATAGCAATCAGCCCCAGCATTTT

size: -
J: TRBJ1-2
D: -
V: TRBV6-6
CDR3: CASSPQFYGYTF
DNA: TGTGCCAGCAGCCCACAGTTCTATGGCTACACCTTC

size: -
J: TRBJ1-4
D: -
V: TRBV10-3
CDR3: CAISVGGANEKLFF
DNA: TGTGCCATCAGTGTGGGGGGTGCTAATGAAAAACTGTTTTTT

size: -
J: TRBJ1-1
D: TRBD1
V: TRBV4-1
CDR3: CASSPRSMGQGDLAFF
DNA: TGCGCCAGCAGCCCCAGATCCATGGGGCAGGGGGATCTCGCTTTCTTT

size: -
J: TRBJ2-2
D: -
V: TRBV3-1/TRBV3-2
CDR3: CASSRTEGVNTGELFF
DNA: TGTGCCAGCAGCCGAACAGAGGGGGTAAACACCGGGGAGCTGTTTTTT

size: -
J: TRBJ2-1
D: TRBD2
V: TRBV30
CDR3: CASGGSGGNEQFF
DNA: TGTGCCTCCGGTGGGAGCGGGGGCAATGAGCAGTTCTTC

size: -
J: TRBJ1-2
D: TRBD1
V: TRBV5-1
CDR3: CASSSPGQPYGYTF
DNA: TGCGCCAGCAGCTCTCCGGGACAGCCTTATGGCTACACCTTC

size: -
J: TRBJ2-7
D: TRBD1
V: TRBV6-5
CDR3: CASGGRGFYEQYF
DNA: TGTGCCAGCGGGGGCAGGGGGTTCTACGAGCAGTACTTC

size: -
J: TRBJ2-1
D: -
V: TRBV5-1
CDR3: CASSQGGYNEQFF
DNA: TGCGCCAGCAGCCAGGGGGGATACAATGAGCAGTTCTTC

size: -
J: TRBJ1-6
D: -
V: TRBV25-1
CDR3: CASSEEALSPLHF
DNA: TGTGCCAGCAGTGAAGAGGCCCTTTCACCCCTCCACTTT

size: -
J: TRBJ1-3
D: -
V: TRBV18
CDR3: CASSPPGGQRTSGNTIYF
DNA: TGTGCCAGCTCACCCCCGGGGGGACAACGGACTTCTGGAAACACCATATATTTT

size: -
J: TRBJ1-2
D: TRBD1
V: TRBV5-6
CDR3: CASSSPGQGVGGTAYGYTF
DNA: TGTGCCAGCAGCTCTCCTGGACAGGGAGTTGGGGGTACCGCCTATGGCTACACCTTC

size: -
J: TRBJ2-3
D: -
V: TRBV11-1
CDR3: CASSLGGGKADTQYF
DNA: TGTGCCAGCAGCTTGGGGGGGGGCAAGGCAGATACGCAGTATTTT

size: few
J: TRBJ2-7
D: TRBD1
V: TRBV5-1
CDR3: CASSLGAQGANEQYF
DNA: TGCGCCAGCAGCTTGGGGGCGCAGGGGGCCAACGAGCAGTACTTC

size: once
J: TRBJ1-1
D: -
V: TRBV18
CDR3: CASSPYKQGTEAFF
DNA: TGTGCCAGCTCACCATATAAACAGGGCACTGAAGCTTTCTTT

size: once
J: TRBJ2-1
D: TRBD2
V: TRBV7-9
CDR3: CASSPRLAGAGNNEQFF
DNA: TGTGCCAGCAGCCCTAGGCTAGCGGGGGCTGGGAACAATGAGCAGTTCTTC

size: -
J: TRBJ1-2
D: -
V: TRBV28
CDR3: CASSSGTLPSVGYTF
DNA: TGTGCCAGCAGTTCCGGGACACTTCCGTCGGTCGGCTACACCTTC

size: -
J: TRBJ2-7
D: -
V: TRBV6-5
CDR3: CASSYSAGYEQYF
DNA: TGTGCCAGCAGTTACTCGGCGGGCTACGAGCAGTACTTC

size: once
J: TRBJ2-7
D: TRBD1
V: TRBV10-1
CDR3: CASSDGTGSSYEQYF
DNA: TGCGCCAGCAGTGATGGGACAGGGAGCTCCTACGAGCAGTACTTC

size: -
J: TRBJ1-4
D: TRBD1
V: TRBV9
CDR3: CASSTTDRVGEKLFF
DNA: TGTGCCAGCAGCACCACGGACAGGGTGGGTGAAAAACTGTTTTTT

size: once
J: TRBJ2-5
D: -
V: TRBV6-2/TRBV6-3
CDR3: CASSTRDYFLETQYF
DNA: TGTGCCAGCAGTACGCGAGACTACTTTCTAGAGACCCAGTACTTC